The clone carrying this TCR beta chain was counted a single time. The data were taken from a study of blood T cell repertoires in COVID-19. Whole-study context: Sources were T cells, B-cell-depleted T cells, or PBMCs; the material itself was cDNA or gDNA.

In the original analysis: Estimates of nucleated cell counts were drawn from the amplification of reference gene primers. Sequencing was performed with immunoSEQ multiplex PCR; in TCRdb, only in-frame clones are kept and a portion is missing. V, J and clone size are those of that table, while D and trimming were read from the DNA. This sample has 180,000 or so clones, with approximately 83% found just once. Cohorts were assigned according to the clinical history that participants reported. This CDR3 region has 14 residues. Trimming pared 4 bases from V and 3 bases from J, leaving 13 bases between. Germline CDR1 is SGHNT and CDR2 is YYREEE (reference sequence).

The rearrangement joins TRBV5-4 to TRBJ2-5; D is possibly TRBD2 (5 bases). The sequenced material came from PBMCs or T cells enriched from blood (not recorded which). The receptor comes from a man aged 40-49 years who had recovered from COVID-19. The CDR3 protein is CASSPYGMEETQYF. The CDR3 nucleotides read TGTGCCAGCAGCCCCTACGGGATGGAAGAGACCCAGTACTTC.